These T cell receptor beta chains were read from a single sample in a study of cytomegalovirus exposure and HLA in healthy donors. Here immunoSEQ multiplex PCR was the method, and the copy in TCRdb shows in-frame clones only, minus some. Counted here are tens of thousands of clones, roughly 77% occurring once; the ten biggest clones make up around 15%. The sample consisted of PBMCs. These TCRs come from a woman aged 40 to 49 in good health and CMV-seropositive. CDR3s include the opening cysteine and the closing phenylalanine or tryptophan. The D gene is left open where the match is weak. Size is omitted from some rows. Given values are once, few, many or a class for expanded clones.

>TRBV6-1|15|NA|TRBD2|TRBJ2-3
TGTGCCAGCAGTGAAGCGGCTGCGGGAGTACGTACGCAGTATTTT
CASSEAAAGVRTQYF
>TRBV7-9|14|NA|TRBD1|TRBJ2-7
TGTTCCAGCAGCAGTGACAGGGAAACCTACGAGCAGTACTTC
CSSSSDRETYEQYF
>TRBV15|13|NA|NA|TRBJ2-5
TGTGCCACCAGCAGAGATCTAGCGTGGACCCAGTACTTC
CATSRDLAWTQYF
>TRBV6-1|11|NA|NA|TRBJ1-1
TGTGCCAGCAGTCCTTTCACTGAAGCTTTCTTT
CASSPFTEAFF
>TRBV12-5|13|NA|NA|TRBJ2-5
TGTGCTAGTAAAATGACTGCCCAAGAGACCCAGTACTTC
CASKMTAQETQYF
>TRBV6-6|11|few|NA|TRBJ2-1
TGTGCCAGCTCCCATACGGATGAGCAGTTCTTC
CASSHTDEQFF
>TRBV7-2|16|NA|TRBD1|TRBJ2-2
TGTGCCAGCAGCTCGGTAGGGGGCGGTCACACCGGGGAGCTGTTTTTT
CASSSVGGGHTGELFF
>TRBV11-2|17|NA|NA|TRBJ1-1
TGTGCCAGCAGCTTAGACCTGGGAGGGGGGCTGGGCACTGAAGCTTTCTTT
CASSLDLGGGLGTEAFF
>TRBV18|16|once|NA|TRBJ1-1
TGTGCCAGCTCACGCCAATTAAATCAGGGGAACACTGAAGCTTTCTTT
CASSRQLNQGNTEAFF
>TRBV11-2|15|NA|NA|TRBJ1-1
TGTGCCAGCAGCTTAAACCCAACATCGAACACTGAAGCTTTCTTT
CASSLNPTSNTEAFF
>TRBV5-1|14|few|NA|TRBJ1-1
TGCGCCAGCACTTTAAACAGGGAAAACACTGAAGCTTTCTTT
CASTLNRENTEAFF
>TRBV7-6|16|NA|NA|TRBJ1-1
TGTGCCAGCAGCTTAGGGGAGAACGTGTGGGGCACTGAAGCTTTCTTT
CASSLGENVWGTEAFF
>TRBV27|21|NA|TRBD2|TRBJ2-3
TGTGCCAGCAGTACCTTCTGGACTAGCGGGAGATTTGTGGATGGCACAGATACGCAGTATTTT
CASSTFWTSGRFVDGTDTQYF
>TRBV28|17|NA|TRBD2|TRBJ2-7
TGTGCCAGCAGTTTTCCGTTATTCGGGAGGATCACCTACGAGCAGTACTTC
CASSFPLFGRITYEQYF
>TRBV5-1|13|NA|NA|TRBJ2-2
TGCGCCAGCCGGCGACAAGACACCGGGGAGCTGTTTTTT
CASRRQDTGELFF
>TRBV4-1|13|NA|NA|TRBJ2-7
TGCGCCAGCAGCCAAGAATTAGTATACGAGCAGTACTTC
CASSQELVYEQYF
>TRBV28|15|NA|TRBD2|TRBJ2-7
TGTGCCAGCAGTTTACGGCCTAGCGGCTTCTACGAGCAGTACTTC
CASSLRPSGFYEQYF
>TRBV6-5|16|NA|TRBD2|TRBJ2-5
TGTGCCAGCAGTTCCACTAGCGGGGGGTCGCGGGAGACCCAGTACTTC
CASSSTSGGSRETQYF
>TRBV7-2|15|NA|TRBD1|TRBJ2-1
TGTGCCAGCAGCTTACAGGGACAGATCAACAATGAGCAGTTCTTC
CASSLQGQINNEQFF
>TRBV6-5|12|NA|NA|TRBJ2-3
TGTGCCACCCAGGACACAACAGATACGCAGTATTTT
CATQDTTDTQYF
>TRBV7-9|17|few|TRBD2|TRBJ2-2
TGTGCCAGCAGCCTAGAGGCGGGAGGGCCGGGCACCGGGGAGCTGTTTTTT
CASSLEAGGPGTGELFF
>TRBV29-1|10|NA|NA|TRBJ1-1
TGCAGCGTTGCTAATAATGAAGCTTTCTTT
CSVANNEAFF
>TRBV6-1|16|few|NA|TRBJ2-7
TGTGCCAGCAGTGACTATACCGGGACTGCCCCTCGGGAGCAGTACTTC
CASSDYTGTAPREQYF
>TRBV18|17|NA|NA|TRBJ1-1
TGTGCCAGCTCACTGGCAGGGGTCCACCCGTTAGACACTGAAGCTTTCTTT
CASSLAGVHPLDTEAFF
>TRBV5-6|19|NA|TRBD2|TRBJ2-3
TGTGCCAGCAGCTTGGGCGGACTAGCGGGGGGGCGGGTTGTAGATACGCAGTATTTT
CASSLGGLAGGRVVDTQYF
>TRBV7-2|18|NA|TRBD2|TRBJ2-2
TGTGCCAGCAGCAAGCCGGGACTAGCGGGAGGGCTCGCCGGGGAGCTGTTTTTT
CASSKPGLAGGLAGELFF
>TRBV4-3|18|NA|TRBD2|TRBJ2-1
TGCGCCAGCAGCCAAGGGACGCCGTCGGAAGCGGGAACCAATGAGCAGTTCTTC
CASSQGTPSEAGTNEQFF
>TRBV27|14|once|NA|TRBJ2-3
TGTGCCAGCAGGTCCCCCCTCGGCACAGATACGCAGTATTTT
CASRSPLGTDTQYF
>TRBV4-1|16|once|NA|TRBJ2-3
TGCGCCAGCAGCCAAGATGGAGGGGCCTCCACAGATACGCAGTATTTT
CASSQDGGASTDTQYF